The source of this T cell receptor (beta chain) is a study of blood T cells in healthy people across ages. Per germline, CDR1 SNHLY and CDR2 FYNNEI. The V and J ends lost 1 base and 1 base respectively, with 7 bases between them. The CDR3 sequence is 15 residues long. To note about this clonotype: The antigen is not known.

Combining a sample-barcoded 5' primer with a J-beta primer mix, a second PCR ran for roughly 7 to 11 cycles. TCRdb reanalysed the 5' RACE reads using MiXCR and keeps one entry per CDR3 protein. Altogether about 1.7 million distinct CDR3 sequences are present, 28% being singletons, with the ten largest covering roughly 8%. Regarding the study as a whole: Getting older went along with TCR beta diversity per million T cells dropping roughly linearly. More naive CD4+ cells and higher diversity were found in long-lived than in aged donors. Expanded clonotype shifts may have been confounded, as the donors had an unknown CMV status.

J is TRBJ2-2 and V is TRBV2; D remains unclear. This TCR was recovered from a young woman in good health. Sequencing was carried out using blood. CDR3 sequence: CASSEEAQNTGELFF. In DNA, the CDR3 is TGTGCCAGCAGTGAAGAGGCTCAGAACACCGGGGAGCTGTTTTTT.